The 16 T cell receptor beta chains reported below all come from one sample, sequenced in a study of blood T cell repertoires in COVID-19. Sequenced by immunoSEQ multiplex PCR; TCRdb stores in-frame clones only, minus some. The sample carries 300,000 to 350,000 clones, approximately 88% recorded once. The sequencing sample was made of PBMCs or T cells enriched from blood (not recorded which). All receptors come from a man in his thirties or forties who had recovered from COVID-19.

This chain uses TRBV3-1 (or the pseudogene TRBV3-2) with TRBJ2-5; 11 nucleotides line up with TRBD2. Germline V gives CDR1 LGHDT, CDR2 YNNKEL (reference sequence). V was clipped by 0 bases and J by 4 bases; unmatched bases: 7. The CDR3 runs 17 residues. The CDR3 DNA follows: TGTGCCAGCAGCCAAGATCTAGCGGGGGGCCCCGGAGAGACCCAGTACTTC. It specifies CASSQDLAGGPGETQYF.

This chain connects TRBV7-3 to TRBJ2-2; 8 bases match TRBD1. V shed 5 bases and J 2 bases; nucleotides not matched to a gene: 16. The CDR3 extends over 19 amino acids. CDR1 and CDR2 (germline): SGHTA, FQGTGA. CDR3 coding DNA: TGTGCCAGCAGCCGAAAGCCAACCTCGGACAGGGTAAACACCGGGGAGCTGTTTTTT. Translation gives CASSRKPTSDRVNTGELFF. Full variable domain (remainder filled in from reference TRBV7-3 and TRBJ2-2): GAGVSQTPSNKVTEKGKYVELRCDPISGHTALYWYRQSLGQGPEFLIYFQGTGAADDSGLPNDRFFAVRPEGSVSTLKIQRTERGDSAVYLCASSRKPTSDRVNTGELFFGEGSRLTVL.

J is TRBJ2-3 and V is TRBV5-1; D possibly corresponds to TRBD2 (6 bases). CDR1 SGHRS and CDR2 YFSETQ come from the germline V gene. V was pared by 1 base and J by 3 bases, with 15 bases between. The CDR3 has 16 residues. CDR3 amino acids: CASSLQGRAGTDTQYF. DNA of the CDR3: TGCGCCAGCAGCTTGCAAGGTAGGGCGGGGACAGATACGCAGTATTTT.

The V and J genes are TRBV3-1 (or the pseudogene TRBV3-2) and TRBJ1-3, with D possibly being TRBD1 (6 bases). This CDR3 is built from 15 residues. V was clipped by 4 bases and J by 0 bases, with 10 bases between them. Per germline, CDR1 LGHDT and CDR2 YNNKEL (reference sequence). CDR3 bases: TGTGCCAGCAGCCCTTGGACAGCCTCTGGAAACACCATATATTTT. Translated, it gives CASSPWTASGNTIYF.

The V and J genes are TRBV11-2 and TRBJ1-2, with unresolved D. The CDR3 is made up of 12 amino acids. CDR1 and CDR2 from the germline V gene are SGHAT and FQNNGV. Trimming shortened V by 3 bases and J by 4 bases, and 6 bases separated the two germline ends. The CDR3 region is CASSFHSYGYTF. The CDR3 DNA reads TGTGCCAGCAGCTTCCACAGCTATGGCTACACCTTC.

CDR3 nucleotides: TGTGCCAGCAGTTGGGTCCTAGCGGGGACCCAAGAGACCCAGTACTTC. Protein sequence: CASSWVLAGTQETQYF. This rearrangement joins TRBV6-2 or TRBV6-3 to TRBJ2-5; 9 positions agree with TRBD2. V gave up 4 bases and J gave up 1 base; unmatched junction bases: 7. CDR3 length: 16 amino acids. Germline V gene lookup returns CDR1 MNHEY and CDR2 SVGEGT.

This clone has a single count. The chain is built from TRBV29-1 and TRBJ2-7; 11 nucleotides line up with TRBD2. The V and J ends lost 0 bases and 0 bases, in that order; junction bases with no gene match: 7. In germline, CDR1 is SQVTM, CDR2 ANQGSEA. The CDR3 contains 17 residues. In DNA, the CDR3 is TGCAGCGTTGAAGACGCTAGCGGGGGGCTCAGCTCCTACGAGCAGTACTTC. Translation: CSVEDASGGLSSYEQYF.

This chain connects TRBV6-5 to TRBJ1-6, with 11 bases that match TRBD1. Looked up from germline, CDR1 is MNHEY and CDR2 is SVGAGI. V lost 3 bases and J lost 9; bases outside the gene matches: 1. The CDR3 is made up of 14 amino acids. CDR3 nucleotide sequence: TGTGCCAGCAGTTATGGGACAGGGGGTTCACCCCTCCACTTT. Translating gives CASSYGTGGSPLHF.

The chain recombines TRBV7-3 with TRBJ2-3; 12 bases fit TRBD2. Germline CDR1 reads SGHTA; CDR2 reads FQGTGA. With 4 bases clipped from V and 4 bases from J, the junction kept 3 bases outside the gene matches. The CDR3 has 15 amino acids. CDR3 in amino acids: CASSSSGGVPDTQYF. The DNA for the CDR3 is TGTGCCAGCAGCTCTAGCGGGGGGGTCCCAGATACGCAGTATTTT.

This clone appeared once. The V call is TRBV6-5, the J call TRBJ2-7; D perhaps matches TRBD2 (5 bases). Germline V gene data show CDR1 as MNHEY and CDR2 as SVGAGI. V lost 6 bases, J lost 3 bases, and 15 bases lay in between. The CDR3 is made up of 14 amino acids. The CDR3 sequence is CASSLDGVYYEQYF. Written as DNA, the CDR3 is TGTGCCAGCAGCCTCGACGGGGTCTACTACGAGCAGTACTTC.

This chain joins TRBV9 and TRBJ2-1; D is unclear. Germline V CDR1 and CDR2: SGDLS, YYNGEE. This CDR3 is 15 amino acids long. V was trimmed by 0 bases and J by 3 bases, leaving 10 bases between them. CDR3 amino acids: CASSVAMESYNEQFF. The CDR3 coding sequence is TGTGCCAGCAGCGTAGCAATGGAGAGCTACAATGAGCAGTTCTTC.

The CDR3 nucleotides are TGTGCCAGCAGCGTAGAAGGGACAGTCTCCTACGAGCAGTACTTC. This encodes CASSVEGTVSYEQYF. The chain joins TRBV9 to TRBJ2-7; 7 bases align to TRBD1. The germline CDR1 and CDR2 sequences are SGDLS and YYNGEE. The CDR3 totals 15 residues. J was trimmed by 0 bases and V by 0 bases; bases with no gene match: 3. Variable domain in full (rest from reference TRBV9 and TRBJ2-7): DSGVTQTPKHLITATGQRVTLRCSPRSGDLSVYWYQQSLDQGLQFLIQYYNGEERAKGNILERFSAQQFPDLHSELNLSSLELGDSALYFCASSVEGTVSYEQYFGPGTRLTVT.

CDR3 amino acids: CASSPWAGGYTF. The CDR3, as DNA: TGTGCCAGCAGCCCGTGGGCAGGTGGCTACACCTTC. The chain joins TRBV5-5 to TRBJ1-2; D is uncertain. The length of the CDR3 is 12 residues. Trimming removed 4 bases from V and 7 bases from J, with 11 bases in between. CDR1 and CDR2 (germline): SGHKS, YYEKEE (reference sequence). Supplemented by reference TRBV5-5 and TRBJ1-2, the full variable domain reads DAGVTQSPTHLIKTRGQQVTLRCSPISGHKSVSWYQQVLGQGPQFIFQYYEKEERGRGNFPDRFSARQFPNYSSELNVNALLLGDSALYLCASSPWAGGYTFGSGTRLTVV.

This chain connects TRBV5-1 to TRBJ2-3; 8 positions match TRBD2. Germline assignment: CDR1 SGHRS and CDR2 YFSETQ. With V trimmed by 6 bases and J by 0 bases, 15 bases remained unmatched. The CDR3 is 18 amino acids. CDR3 sequence reads: CASTLIAGGPASTDTQYF. For the CDR3, the DNA is TGCGCCAGCACCCTTATTGCGGGGGGTCCTGCTAGCACAGATACGCAGTATTTT.

V and J are TRBV7-9 and TRBJ2-5; a weak D match, TRBD2 (6 bases). There are 16 residues in the CDR3. The V gene lost 1 base and the J gene lost 3 bases, with 15 bases spanning the gap. Germline lookup yields CDR1 SEHNR and CDR2 FQNEAQ (reference sequence). CDR3 in amino acids: CASSLVGRDSKETQYF. The DNA of the CDR3 is TGTGCCAGCAGCTTAGTTGGGCGGGACTCAAAAGAGACCCAGTACTTC.

The gene calls are TRBV5-1 and TRBJ1-4; D gene uncertain. Deletions cut 0 bases from V and 6 bases from J, with 15 bases between. CDR3 length equals 16 residues. Germline CDR1 is SGHRS and CDR2 is YFSETQ. The CDR3 DNA reads TGCGCCAGCAGCTTGGCGACGGGAGGAGTAGATGAAAAACTGTTTTTT. Translated, it gives CASSLATGGVDEKLFF. Full variable domain (remainder filled in from reference TRBV5-1 and TRBJ1-4): KAGVTQTPRYLIKTRGQQVTLSCSPISGHRSVSWYQQTPGQGLQFLFEYFSETQRNKGNFPGRFSGRQFSNSRSEMNVSTLELGDSALYLCASSLATGGVDEKLFFGSGTQLSVL.